This T cell receptor (beta chain) was documented in a study of shared clonotypes between healthy human individuals. Study conclusions and caveats: Non-shared clonotypes were found to have lower generation probabilities than the clonotypes that were shared by all four of the sorted-subset donors.

Worth noting for this clone: Its antigen is undetermined.

The V gene's germline CDR1 is SGHRS and CDR2 YFSETQ. J was trimmed by 4 bases and V by 0 bases; bases with no gene match: 3. There are 15 residues in the CDR3. CD4+ cells were split into CD45RA+ naive and CD45RA-negative memory subsets. Clones were read by immunoSEQ multiplex PCR, and TCRdb kept only the in-frame ones, dropping some. The table lists about 1 million clones, roughly 75% of them singletons. Sequencing was done on a sample of memory CD4+ T cells sorted from blood. Subset in this sample: CD45RA-negative fraction. The gene calls are TRBV5-1 and TRBJ1-1, with 10 bases matching TRBD1. This clonotype was obtained from a man aged 18-30 years in good health. CDR3 loop: CASSLEGQGTTEAFF. As DNA, the CDR3 is TGCGCCAGCAGCTTGGAGGGACAGGGGACCACTGAAGCTTTCTTT.